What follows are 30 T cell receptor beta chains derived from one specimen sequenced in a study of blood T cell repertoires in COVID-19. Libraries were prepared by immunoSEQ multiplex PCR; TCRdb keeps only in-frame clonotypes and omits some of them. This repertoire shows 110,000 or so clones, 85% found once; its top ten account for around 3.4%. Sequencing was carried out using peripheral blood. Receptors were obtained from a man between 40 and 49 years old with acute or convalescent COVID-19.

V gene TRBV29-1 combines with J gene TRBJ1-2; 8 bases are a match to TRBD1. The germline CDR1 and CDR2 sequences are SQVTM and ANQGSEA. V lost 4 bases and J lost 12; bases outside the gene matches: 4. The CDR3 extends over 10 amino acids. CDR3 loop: CSVGDRGNTF. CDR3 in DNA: TGCAGCGTTGGAGACAGGGGAAACACCTTC.

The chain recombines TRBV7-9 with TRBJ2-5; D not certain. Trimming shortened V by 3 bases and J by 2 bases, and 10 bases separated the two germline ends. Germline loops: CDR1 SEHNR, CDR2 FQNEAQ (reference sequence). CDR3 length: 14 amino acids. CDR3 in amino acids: CASSLSKVQETQYF. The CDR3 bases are TGTGCCAGCAGCTTGAGTAAAGTTCAAGAGACCCAGTACTTC.

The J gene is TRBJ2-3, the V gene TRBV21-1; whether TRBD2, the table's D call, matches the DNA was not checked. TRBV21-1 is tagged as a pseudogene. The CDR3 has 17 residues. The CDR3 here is CASSTLGTSGFTDTQYF. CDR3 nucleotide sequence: TGTGCCAGCAGCACCCTAGGGACTAGCGGTTTCACAGATACGCAGTATTTT.

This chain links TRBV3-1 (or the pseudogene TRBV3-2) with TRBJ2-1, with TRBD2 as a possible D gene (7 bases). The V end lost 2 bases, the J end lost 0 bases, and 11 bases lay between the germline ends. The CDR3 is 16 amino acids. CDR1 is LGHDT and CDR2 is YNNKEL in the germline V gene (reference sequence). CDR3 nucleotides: TGTGCCAGCAGCCAAAGGGGGGGCAGCTCCTACAATGAGCAGTTCTTC. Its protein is CASSQRGGSSYNEQFF.

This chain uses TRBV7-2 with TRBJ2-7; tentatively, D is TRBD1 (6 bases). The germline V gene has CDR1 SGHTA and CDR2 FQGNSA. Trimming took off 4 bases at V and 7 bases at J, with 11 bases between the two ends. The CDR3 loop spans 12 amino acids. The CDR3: CASSSFGQEQYF. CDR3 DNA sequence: TGTGCCAGCAGCTCCTTCGGACAGGAGCAGTACTTC.

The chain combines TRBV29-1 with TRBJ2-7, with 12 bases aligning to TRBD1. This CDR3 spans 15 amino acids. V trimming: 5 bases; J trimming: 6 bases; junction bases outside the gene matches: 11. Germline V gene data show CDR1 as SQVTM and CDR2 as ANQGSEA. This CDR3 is CSVTLRDRGRGEQYF. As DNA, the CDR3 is TGCAGCGTTACACTCCGGGACAGGGGGCGCGGCGAGCAGTACTTC.

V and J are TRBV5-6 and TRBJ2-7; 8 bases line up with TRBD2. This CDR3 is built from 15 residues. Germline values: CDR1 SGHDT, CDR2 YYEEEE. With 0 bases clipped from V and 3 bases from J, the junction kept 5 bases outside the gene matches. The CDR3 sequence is CASSLESGGNYEQYF. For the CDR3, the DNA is TGTGCCAGCAGCTTGGAAAGCGGGGGAAACTACGAGCAGTACTTC.

CDR3 sequence (DNA): TGTGCCAGCAGCGTAGGAAGGGGCTATGGCTACACCTTC. Translating gives CASSVGRGYGYTF. V is TRBV9 and J is TRBJ1-2; perhaps TRBD1 as D (5 bases). The CDR3 loop spans 13 amino acids. Trimming removed 0 bases from V and 4 bases from J, with 7 bases in between. Looked up from germline, CDR1 is SGDLS and CDR2 is YYNGEE.

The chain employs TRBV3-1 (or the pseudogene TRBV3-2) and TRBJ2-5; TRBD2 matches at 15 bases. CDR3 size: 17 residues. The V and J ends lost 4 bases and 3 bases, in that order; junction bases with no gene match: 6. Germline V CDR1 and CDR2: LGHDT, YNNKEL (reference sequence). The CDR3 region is CASSPGTSGGKKETQYF. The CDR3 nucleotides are TGTGCCAGCAGCCCCGGGACTAGCGGGGGGAAAAAAGAGACCCAGTACTTC.

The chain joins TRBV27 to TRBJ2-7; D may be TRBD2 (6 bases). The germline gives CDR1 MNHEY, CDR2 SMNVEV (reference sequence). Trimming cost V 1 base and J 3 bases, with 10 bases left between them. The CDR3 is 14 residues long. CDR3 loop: CASSLLGGLYEQYF. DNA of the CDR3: TGTGCCAGCAGTTTATTGGGAGGTCTCTACGAGCAGTACTTC.

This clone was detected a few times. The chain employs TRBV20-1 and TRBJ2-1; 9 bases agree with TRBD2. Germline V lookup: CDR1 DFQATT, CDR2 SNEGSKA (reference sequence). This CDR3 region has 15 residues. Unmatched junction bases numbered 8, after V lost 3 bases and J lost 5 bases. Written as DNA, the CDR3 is TGCAGTGCTAGTAACTTAGCGGGGGACCACAATGAGCAGTTCTTC. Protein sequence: CSASNLAGDHNEQFF.

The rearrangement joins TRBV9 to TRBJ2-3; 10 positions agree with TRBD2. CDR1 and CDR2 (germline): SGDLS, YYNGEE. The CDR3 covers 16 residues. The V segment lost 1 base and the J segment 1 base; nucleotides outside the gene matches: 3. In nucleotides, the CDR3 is TGTGCCAGCAGCGTACGGAGCGGGGGGGGCACAGATACGCAGTATTTT. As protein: CASSVRSGGGTDTQYF.

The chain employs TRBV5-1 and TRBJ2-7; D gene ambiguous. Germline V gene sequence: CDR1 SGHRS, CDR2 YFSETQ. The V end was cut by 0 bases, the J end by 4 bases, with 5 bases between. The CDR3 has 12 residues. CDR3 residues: CASSLGGYEQYF. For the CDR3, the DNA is TGCGCCAGCAGCTTGGGAGGATACGAGCAGTACTTC.

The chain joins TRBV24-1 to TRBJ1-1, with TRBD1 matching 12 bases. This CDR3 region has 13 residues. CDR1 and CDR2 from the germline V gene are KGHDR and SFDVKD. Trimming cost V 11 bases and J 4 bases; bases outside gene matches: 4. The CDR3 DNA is TGTGCCAACGGGACAGGGGGCCGCACTGAAGCTTTCTTT. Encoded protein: CANGTGGRTEAFF.

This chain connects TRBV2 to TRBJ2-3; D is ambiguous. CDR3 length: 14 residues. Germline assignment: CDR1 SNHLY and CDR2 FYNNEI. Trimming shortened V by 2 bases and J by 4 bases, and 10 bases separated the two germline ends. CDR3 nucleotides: TGTGCCAGCAGTGAAAGGCCGGGTCCAGATACGCAGTATTTT. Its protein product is CASSERPGPDTQYF.

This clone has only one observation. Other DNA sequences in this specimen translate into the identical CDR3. The CDR3 reads CASSPTGSTEAFF. In DNA, the CDR3 is TGTGCCAGCTCACCAACAGGAAGCACTGAAGCTTTCTTT. The V gene is TRBV18, the J gene TRBJ1-1; the D gene is possibly TRBD1 (5 bases). The CDR3 runs to 13 residues. Germline lookup yields CDR1 KGHSH and CDR2 LQKENI. V lost 2 bases, J lost 4 bases, and 8 bases lay in between.

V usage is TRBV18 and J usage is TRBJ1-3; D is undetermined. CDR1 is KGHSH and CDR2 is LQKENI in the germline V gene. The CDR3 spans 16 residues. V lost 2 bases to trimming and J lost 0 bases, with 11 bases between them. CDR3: CASSPSKPGSGNTIYF. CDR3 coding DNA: TGTGCCAGCTCACCATCCAAACCGGGCTCTGGAAACACCATATATTTT.

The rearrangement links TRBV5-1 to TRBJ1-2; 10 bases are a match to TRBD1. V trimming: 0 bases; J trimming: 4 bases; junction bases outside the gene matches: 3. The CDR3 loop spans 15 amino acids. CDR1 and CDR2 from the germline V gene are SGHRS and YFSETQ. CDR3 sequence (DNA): TGCGCCAGCAGCTTGGGGGGACAGGGGACCTATGGCTACACCTTC. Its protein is CASSLGGQGTYGYTF. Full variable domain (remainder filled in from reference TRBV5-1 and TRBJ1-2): KAGVTQTPRYLIKTRGQQVTLSCSPISGHRSVSWYQQTPGQGLQFLFEYFSETQRNKGNFPGRFSGRQFSNSRSEMNVSTLELGDSALYLCASSLGGQGTYGYTFGSGTRLTVV.

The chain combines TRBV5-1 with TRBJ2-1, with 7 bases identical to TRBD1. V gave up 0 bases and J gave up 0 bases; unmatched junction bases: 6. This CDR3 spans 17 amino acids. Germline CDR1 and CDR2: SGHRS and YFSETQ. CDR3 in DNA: TGCGCCAGCAGCTTGGGCCCCAGGGGGAGCTCCTACAATGAGCAGTTCTTC. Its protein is CASSLGPRGSSYNEQFF.

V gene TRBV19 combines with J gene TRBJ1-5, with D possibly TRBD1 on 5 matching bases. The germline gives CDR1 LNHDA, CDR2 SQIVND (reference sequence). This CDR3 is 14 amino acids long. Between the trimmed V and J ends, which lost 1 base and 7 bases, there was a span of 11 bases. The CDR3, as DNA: TGTGCCAGTAGTATAGGGGGCCAAACCCAGCCCCAGCATTTT. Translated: CASSIGGQTQPQHF.

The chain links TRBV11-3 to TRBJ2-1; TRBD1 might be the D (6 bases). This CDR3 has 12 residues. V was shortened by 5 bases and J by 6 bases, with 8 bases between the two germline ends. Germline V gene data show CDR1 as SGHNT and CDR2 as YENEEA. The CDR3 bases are TGTGCCAGCAGCGAACAGGGCAATGAGCAGTTCTTC. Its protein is CASSEQGNEQFF.

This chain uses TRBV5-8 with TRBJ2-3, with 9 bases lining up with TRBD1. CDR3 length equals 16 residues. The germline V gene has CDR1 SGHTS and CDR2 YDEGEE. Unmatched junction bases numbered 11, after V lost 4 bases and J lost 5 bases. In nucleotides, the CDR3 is TGTGCCAGCAGCCTTGGGCCGGGACAGGGTTTAGATACGCAGTATTTT. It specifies CASSLGPGQGLDTQYF.

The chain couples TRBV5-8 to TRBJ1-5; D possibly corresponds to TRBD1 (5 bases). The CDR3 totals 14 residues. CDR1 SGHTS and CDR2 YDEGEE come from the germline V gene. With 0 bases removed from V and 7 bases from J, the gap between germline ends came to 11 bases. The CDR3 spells CASSLEGERQPQHF. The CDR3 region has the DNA TGTGCCAGCAGCTTGGAAGGGGAACGGCAGCCCCAGCATTTT.

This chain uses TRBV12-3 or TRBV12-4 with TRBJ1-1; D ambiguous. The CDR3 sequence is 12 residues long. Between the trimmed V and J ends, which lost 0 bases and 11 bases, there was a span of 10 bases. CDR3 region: CASSLAGGRAFF. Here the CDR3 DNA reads TGTGCCAGCAGTTTAGCTGGAGGGCGCGCTTTCTTT.

Written as DNA, the CDR3 is TGCGCCAGCAGCTGGGATCCGGACAGGACCAACACCGGGGAGCTGTTTTTT. It yields the protein CASSWDPDRTNTGELFF. The chain links TRBV5-1 to TRBJ2-2, with 7 bases matching TRBD1. Germline V gene lookup returns CDR1 SGHRS and CDR2 YFSETQ. Unmatched junction bases numbered 10, after V lost 3 bases and J lost 2 bases. The CDR3 sequence is 17 residues long.

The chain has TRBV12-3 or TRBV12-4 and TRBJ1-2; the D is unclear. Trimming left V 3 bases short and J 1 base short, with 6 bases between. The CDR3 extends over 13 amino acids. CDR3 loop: CASSFRVNYGYTF. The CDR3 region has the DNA TGTGCCAGCAGTTTTCGGGTTAACTATGGCTACACCTTC.

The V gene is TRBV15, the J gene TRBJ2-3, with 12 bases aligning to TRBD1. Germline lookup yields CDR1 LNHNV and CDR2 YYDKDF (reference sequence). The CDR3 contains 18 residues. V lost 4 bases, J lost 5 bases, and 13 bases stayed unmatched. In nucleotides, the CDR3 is TGTGCCACCAGCACCCGTAGATGGGACAGGGGGCAGGGAGATACGCAGTATTTT. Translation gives CATSTRRWDRGQGDTQYF.

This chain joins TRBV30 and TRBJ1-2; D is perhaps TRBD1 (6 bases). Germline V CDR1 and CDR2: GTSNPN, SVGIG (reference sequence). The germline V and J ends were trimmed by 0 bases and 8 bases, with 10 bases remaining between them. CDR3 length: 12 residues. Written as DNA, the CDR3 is TGTGCCTGGAGTGTACAGGGAGAGGGCTACACCTTC. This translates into CAWSVQGEGYTF.

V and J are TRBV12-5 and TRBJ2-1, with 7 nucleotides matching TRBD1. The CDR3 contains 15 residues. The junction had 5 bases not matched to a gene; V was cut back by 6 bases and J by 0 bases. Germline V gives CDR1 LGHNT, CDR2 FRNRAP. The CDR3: CASGGDRASYNEQFF. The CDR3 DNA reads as TGTGCTAGTGGGGGAGACAGGGCCTCCTACAATGAGCAGTTCTTC.

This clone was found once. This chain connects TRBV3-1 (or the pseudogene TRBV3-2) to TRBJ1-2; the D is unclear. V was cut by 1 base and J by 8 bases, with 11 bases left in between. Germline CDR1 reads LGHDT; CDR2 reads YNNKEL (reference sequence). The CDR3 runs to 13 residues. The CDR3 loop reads CASSQGRGFGYTF. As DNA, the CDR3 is TGTGCCAGCAGCCAAGGGAGAGGGTTCGGCTACACCTTC.